This T cell receptor beta chain originates from a study of blood T cell repertoires in COVID-19. Whole-study context: There were acute and convalescent COVID-19 samples, and they came from the United States, Italy and Spain.

Trimming cost V 5 bases and J 6 bases, with 20 bases left between them. Germline lookup yields CDR1 LGHDT and CDR2 YNNKEL (reference sequence). The CDR3 extends over 17 amino acids. All enrollees were roughly 18 to 89 years old and from about 24 US areas. Researchers sorted participants into cohorts using their self-reported clinical history. Measured with immunoSEQ multiplex PCR; TCRdb has only the in-frame clones, and not every one. The table has approximately 220,000 clones, approximately 89% seen once. Sequencing input: PBMCs or T cells enriched from blood (not recorded which). The chain joins TRBV3-1 (or the pseudogene TRBV3-2) to TRBJ1-6; the D gene is possibly TRBD1 (6 bases). This receptor was taken from a woman aged 30 to 39 with acute COVID-19. The CDR3 protein is CASSNKGEGPFNSPLHF. CDR3 in DNA: TGTGCCAGCAGCAACAAGGGGGAGGGCCCTTTTAATTCACCCCTCCACTTT.